The source of this T cell receptor beta chain is a study of blood T cell repertoires in COVID-19. At the level of the study: The cDNA or gDNA used as material had been derived from T cells, B-cell-depleted T cells, or PBMCs.

TCRdb keeps only in-frame clones here, not all; method: immunoSEQ multiplex PCR. This table has fewer than 180,000 clones, approximately 86% appearing once. The CDR3 consists of 14 residues. In germline, CDR1 is SNHLY, CDR2 FYNNEI. The trim removed 1 base at V and 6 bases at J, leaving 2 bases unmatched. Sequencing input: peripheral blood. The chain uses TRBV2 and TRBJ2-1; 8 nucleotides line up with TRBD2. The sequence came from a man between 65 and 85 years old with acute or convalescent COVID-19. CDR3 sequence: CASSEGAGANEQFF. The CDR3 nucleotides are TGTGCCAGCAGTGAAGGAGCGGGAGCCAATGAGCAGTTCTTC.